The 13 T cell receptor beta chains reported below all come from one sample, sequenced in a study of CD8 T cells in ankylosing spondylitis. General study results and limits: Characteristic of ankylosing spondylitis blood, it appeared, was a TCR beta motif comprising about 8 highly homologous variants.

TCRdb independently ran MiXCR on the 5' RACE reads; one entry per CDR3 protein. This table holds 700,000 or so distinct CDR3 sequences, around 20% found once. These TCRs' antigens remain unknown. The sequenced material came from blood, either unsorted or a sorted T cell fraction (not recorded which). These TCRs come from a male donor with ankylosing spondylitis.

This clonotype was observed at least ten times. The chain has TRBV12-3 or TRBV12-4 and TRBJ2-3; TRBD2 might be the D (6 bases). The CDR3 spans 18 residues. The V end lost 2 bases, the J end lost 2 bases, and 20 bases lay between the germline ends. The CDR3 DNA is TGTGCCAGCAGTTTAAATCGATTTGCGGAGGGGACCACAGATACGCAGTATTTT. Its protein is CASSLNRFAEGTTDTQYF.

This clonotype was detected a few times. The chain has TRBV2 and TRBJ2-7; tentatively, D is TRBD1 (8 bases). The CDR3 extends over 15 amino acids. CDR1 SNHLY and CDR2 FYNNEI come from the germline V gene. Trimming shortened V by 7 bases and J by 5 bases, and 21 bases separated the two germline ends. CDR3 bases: TGTGCCAGCACGGGAGGCCCCGGGACAGGCAACGAGCAGTACTTC. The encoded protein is CASTGGPGTGNEQYF.

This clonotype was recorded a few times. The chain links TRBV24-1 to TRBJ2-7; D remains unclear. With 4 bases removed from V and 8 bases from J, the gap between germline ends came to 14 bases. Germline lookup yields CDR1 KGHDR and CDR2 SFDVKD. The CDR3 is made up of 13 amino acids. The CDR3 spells CATSEPVATQQYF. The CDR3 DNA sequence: TGTGCCACCAGTGAACCCGTGGCTACCCAGCAGTACTTC.

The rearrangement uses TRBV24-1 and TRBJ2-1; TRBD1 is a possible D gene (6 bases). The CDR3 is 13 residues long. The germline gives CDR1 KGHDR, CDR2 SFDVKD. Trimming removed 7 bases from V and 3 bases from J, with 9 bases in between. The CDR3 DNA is TGTGCCACCAGACAGGGTGGCTACAATGAGCAGTTCTTC. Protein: CATRQGGYNEQFF.

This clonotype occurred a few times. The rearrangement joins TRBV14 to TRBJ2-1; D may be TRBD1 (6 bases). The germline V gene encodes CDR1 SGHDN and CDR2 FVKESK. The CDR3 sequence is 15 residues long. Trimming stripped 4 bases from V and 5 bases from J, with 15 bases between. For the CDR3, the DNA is TGTGCCAGCAGCCTAGGACAGAGGGAGCACAATGAGCAGTTCTTC. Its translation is CASSLGQREHNEQFF.

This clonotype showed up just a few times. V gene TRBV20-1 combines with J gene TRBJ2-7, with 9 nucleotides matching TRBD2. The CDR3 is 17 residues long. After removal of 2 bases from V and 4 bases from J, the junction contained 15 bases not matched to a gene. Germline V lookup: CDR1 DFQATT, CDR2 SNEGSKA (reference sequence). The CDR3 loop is CSARPPPEREASYEQYF. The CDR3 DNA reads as TGCAGTGCTAGACCCCCGCCTGAGCGGGAGGCCTCATACGAGCAGTACTTC.

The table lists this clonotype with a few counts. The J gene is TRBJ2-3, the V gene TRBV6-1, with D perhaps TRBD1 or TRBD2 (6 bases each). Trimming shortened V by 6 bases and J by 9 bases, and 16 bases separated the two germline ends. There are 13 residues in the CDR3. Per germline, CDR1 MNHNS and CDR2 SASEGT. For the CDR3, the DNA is TGTGCCAGCAGAGGCTCGTTGGGGGGCACGCAGTATTTT. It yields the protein CASRGSLGGTQYF.

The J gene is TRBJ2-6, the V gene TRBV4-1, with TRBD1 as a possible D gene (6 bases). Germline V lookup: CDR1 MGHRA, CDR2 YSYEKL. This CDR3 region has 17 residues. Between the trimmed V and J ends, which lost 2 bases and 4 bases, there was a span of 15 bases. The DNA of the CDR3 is TGCGCCAGCAGCCAACACGTACAGGGAGCGGGGGCCAACGTCCTGACTTTC. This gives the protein CASSQHVQGAGANVLTF.

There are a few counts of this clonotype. CDR3 nucleotide sequence: TGTGCCACCAGCAGAGATGGCGTGACAGGGGCCAGCACCGGGGAGCTGTTTTTT. It translates to CATSRDGVTGASTGELFF. The gene calls are TRBV15 and TRBJ2-2; the match to TRBD1 covers 8 bases. CDR1 and CDR2 (germline): LNHNV, YYDKDF (reference sequence). The CDR3 length is 18 residues. With V trimmed by 0 bases and J by 4 bases, 10 bases remained unmatched.

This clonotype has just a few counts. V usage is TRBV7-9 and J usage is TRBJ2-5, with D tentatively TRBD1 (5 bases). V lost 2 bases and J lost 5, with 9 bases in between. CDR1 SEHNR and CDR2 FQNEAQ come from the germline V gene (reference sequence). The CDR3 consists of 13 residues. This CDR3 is CASSLKAGETQYF. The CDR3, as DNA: TGTGCCAGCAGCTTAAAGGCAGGGGAGACCCAGTACTTC. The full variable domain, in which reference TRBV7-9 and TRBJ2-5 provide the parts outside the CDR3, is DTGVSQNPRHKITKRGQNVTFRCDPISEHNRLYWYRQTLGQGPEFLTYFQNEAQLEKSRLLSDRFSAERPKGSFSTLEIQRTEQGDSAMYLCASSLKAGETQYFGPGTRLLVL.

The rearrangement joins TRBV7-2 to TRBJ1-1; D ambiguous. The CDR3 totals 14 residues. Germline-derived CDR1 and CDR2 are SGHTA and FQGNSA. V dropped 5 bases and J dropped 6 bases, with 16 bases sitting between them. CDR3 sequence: CASSPPRISAEAFF. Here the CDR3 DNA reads TGTGCCAGCAGCCCCCCCCGGATCTCTGCTGAAGCTTTCTTT.

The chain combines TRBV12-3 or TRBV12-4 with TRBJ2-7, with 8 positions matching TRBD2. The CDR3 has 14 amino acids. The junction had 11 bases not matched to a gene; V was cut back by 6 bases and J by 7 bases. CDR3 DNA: TGTGCCAGCAGCCGAGGGGTAGCGGGGTGGGAGCAGTACTTC. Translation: CASSRGVAGWEQYF.

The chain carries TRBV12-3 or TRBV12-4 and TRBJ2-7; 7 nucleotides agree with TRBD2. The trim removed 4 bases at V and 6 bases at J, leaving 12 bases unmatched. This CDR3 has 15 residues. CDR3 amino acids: CASSWSSGSVSEQYF. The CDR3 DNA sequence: TGTGCCAGCAGTTGGTCTAGCGGTTCTGTCAGCGAGCAGTACTTC.